This T cell receptor (beta chain) derives from a study of naive and memory T cell subsets. For this clonotype: Its cognate antigen is unknown.

The beta constant-region primer was an equimolar mix of two oligonucleotides covering TRBC1 and TRBC2. Nested alpha and beta constant-region primers with the SP2 primer drove four PCR rounds on ligated cDNA. A 12-nucleotide UMI and the SP2 primer were added to the cDNA 3' end by oligonucleotide ligation. Each CDR3 protein is one row after TCRdb ran MiXCR on the UMI-ligation and nested PCR reads. The sample lists several thousand distinct CDR3 sequences, roughly 5.5% occurring once. This CDR3 spans 16 amino acids. The V end was cut by 0 bases, the J end by 1 base, with 9 bases between. From germline, CDR1 is KGHSH and CDR2 LQKENI. Cells stained for CD3, CD4, CD8, CD45RA, CD27 and viability were sorted into four CD45RA/CD27 subsets. Whole-study results and caveats: In CD4 and CD8 cells, diversity dropped from naive through EMRA. Over 95% of naive TCR sequences appeared only once, unlike memory subsets.

The rearrangement uses TRBV18 and TRBJ2-2; D is unclear. What was sequenced was effector memory CD8+ T cells from blood. Subset meaning: effector memory, CD45RA- CD27-. This receptor was identified in a human donor in good health. CDR3 sequence (DNA): TGTGCCAGCTCACCACCACGACTCGGGAACACCGGGGAGCTGTTTTTT. It specifies CASSPPRLGNTGELFF.